These T cell receptor beta chains were read from a single sample in a study of regulatory T cells in long-lasting Graves disease. TCRdb itself ran the multiplex PCR reads through MiXCR, one entry per CDR3 protein. The sample records 400,000 to 500,000 distinct CDR3 sequences, roughly 21% being singletons. This specimen was peripheral blood mononuclear cells (PBMCs), taken when the disease was refractory, from a patient treated with antithyroid drugs. These receptors all stem from a female donor with Graves disease. Both conserved end residues are part of each CDR3. Fields, in order: V gene, J gene, clone size, D gene, CDR3 protein, CDR3 DNA. D genes are given only for firm matches. A row's size may be missing; if present it is once, few, many or a size class.

TRBV2	TRBJ2-7	many	TRBD1	CASSNRRSTGDEQYF	TGTGCCAGCAGCAACAGGCGGTCGACAGGGGACGAGCAGTACTTC
TRBV5-6	TRBJ1-2	-	-	CASSLVVDYGYTF	TGTGCCAGCAGCTTGGTGGTGGACTATGGCTACACCTTC
TRBV20-1	TRBJ1-1	-	TRBD1	CSASFHGTGGIGQAFF	TGCAGTGCTAGTTTTCACGGGACAGGGGGAATCGGTCAAGCTTTCTTT
TRBV25-1	TRBJ2-7	few	TRBD1	CASSGTRQGPDEQYF	TGTGCCAGCAGTGGGACACGACAGGGCCCGGACGAGCAGTACTTC
TRBV12-3/TRBV12-4	TRBJ1-5	many	-	CASRPDSYNQPQHF	TGTGCCAGCAGGCCGGACAGTTACAATCAGCCCCAGCATTTT
TRBV6-1	TRBJ1-1	-	-	CASSEWVGNTEAFF	TGTGCCAGCAGTGAATGGGTGGGGAACACTGAAGCTTTCTTT
TRBV27	TRBJ2-4	many	-	CASSFGGRFPKNIQYF	TGTGCCAGCAGTTTTGGGGGGAGGTTCCCCAAAAACATTCAGTACTTC
TRBV3-1	TRBJ2-5	many	TRBD2	CASRILAGGVGTQYF	TGTGCCAGCAGAATCCTAGCGGGGGGAGTCGGGACCCAGTACTTC
TRBV12-3/TRBV12-4	TRBJ1-4	many	-	CASRSGFRANEKLFF	TGTGCCAGCAGATCGGGATTCAGGGCCAATGAAAAACTGTTTTTT
TRBV5-4	TRBJ2-7	-	-	CANGRAGAVSYEQYF	TGTGCCAACGGGCGGGCAGGGGCGGTATCCTACGAGCAGTACTTC
TRBV28	TRBJ2-2	many	-	CASSSGVRVSGELFF	TGTGCCAGCAGCTCAGGGGTTAGGGTTTCCGGGGAGCTGTTTTTT
TRBV20-1	TRBJ2-7	-	-	CSAATTGAIRYEQYF	TGCAGTGCCGCAACGACGGGGGCCATAAGGTACGAGCAGTACTTC
TRBV29-1	TRBJ1-2	many	-	CSVAVWGEGDGYTF	TGCAGCGTTGCGGTGTGGGGAGAGGGCGATGGCTACACCTTC
TRBV4-1	TRBJ1-5	-	-	CASSQRDGRFNQPQHF	TGCGCCAGCAGCCAAAGGGACGGGAGGTTCAATCAGCCCCAGCATTTT
TRBV27	TRBJ2-2	few	TRBD2	CASQRISGTSAELFF	TGTGCCTCCCAGAGGATATCCGGGACTAGTGCGGAGCTGTTTTTT
TRBV2	TRBJ1-6	few	TRBD1	CASSTYRGGNSPLHF	TGTGCCAGCAGTACCTACAGGGGAGGGAATTCACCCCTCCACTTT
TRBV7-3	TRBJ2-2	few	-	CASSTREGAGELFF	TGTGCCAGCAGCACGAGGGAGGGGGCCGGGGAGCTGTTTTTT
TRBV28	TRBJ2-7	many	TRBD2	CASSLLAGAAYEQYF	TGTGCCAGCAGTTTACTAGCGGGGGCCGCCTACGAGCAGTACTTC
TRBV24-1	TRBJ2-2	many	-	CATSLPNSVLFF	TGTGCCACCAGTTTGCCTAATTCGGTGCTGTTTTTT
TRBV6-1	TRBJ2-7	many	-	CASRPAYLYEQYF	TGTGCCAGCAGGCCTGCTTACCTCTACGAGCAGTACTTC
TRBV27	TRBJ1-2	many	TRBD1	CASSRTGAGYTF	TGTGCCAGCAGTAGGACAGGGGCTGGCTACACCTTC
TRBV3-1	TRBJ2-7	many	TRBD2	CASSPRTSGYEQYF	TGTGCCAGCAGCCCCAGGACTAGCGGATACGAGCAGTACTTC
TRBV7-3	TRBJ1-1	many	-	CASSLTGPGNTEAFF	TGTGCCAGCAGCTTAACCGGGCCAGGGAACACTGAAGCTTTCTTT
TRBV6-1	TRBJ1-5	many	-	CATTRPDSPSQPQHF	TGTGCCACCACCCGTCCGGACAGTCCTAGCCAGCCCCAGCATTTT
TRBV28	TRBJ1-1	many	-	CASSFGTRDTEAFF	TGTGCCAGCAGTTTCGGGACACGGGACACTGAAGCTTTCTTT
TRBV12-3/TRBV12-4	TRBJ2-7	-	TRBD2	CASTGGGTYEQYF	TGTGCCAGCACCGGCGGGGGGACCTACGAGCAGTACTTC
TRBV28	TRBJ2-7	many	-	CASSLIKGGSYEQYF	TGTGCCAGCAGTCTCATAAAGGGGGGCTCCTACGAGCAGTACTTC
TRBV5-1	TRBJ2-2	-	TRBD2	CASSEGLAGAINTGELFF	TGCGCCAGCAGCGAGGGACTAGCGGGAGCCATTAACACCGGGGAGCTGTTTTTT
TRBV29-1	TRBJ2-5	many	TRBD1	CSVDRGQETQYF	TGCAGCGTGGACAGGGGACAAGAGACCCAGTACTTC
TRBV11-2	TRBJ2-5	-	TRBD2	CASSFLRLAGRETQYF	TGTGCCAGCAGCTTCCTTCGACTAGCGGGACGTGAGACCCAGTACTTC
TRBV28	TRBJ2-2	-	-	CASSSRDGELFF	TGTGCCAGCAGTTCGCGGGACGGGGAGCTGTTTTTT
TRBV6-1	TRBJ2-7	many	-	CASSEVGEGPYEQYF	TGTGCCAGCAGTGAAGTAGGCGAGGGGCCCTACGAGCAGTACTTC
TRBV11-2	TRBJ1-5	few	-	CASSQSQVRDSNQPQHF	TGTGCCAGCAGCCAATCCCAGGTTAGGGATAGCAATCAGCCCCAGCATTTT
TRBV28	TRBJ1-1	many	-	CASSLAWGSEAFF	TGTGCCAGCAGTTTAGCGTGGGGGTCTGAAGCTTTCTTT
TRBV10-1	TRBJ2-4	-	-	CASSDGSVGNIQYF	TGCGCCAGCAGTGACGGGAGTGTGGGAAACATTCAGTACTTC
TRBV7-6	TRBJ2-5	many	TRBD1	CASSYRQGRKETQYF	TGTGCCAGCAGCTACCGACAGGGGCGGAAAGAGACCCAGTACTTC
TRBV5-4	TRBJ1-2	-	TRBD1	CASSLTGAGGYTF	TGTGCCAGCAGCTTGACAGGGGCCGGTGGCTACACCTTC
TRBV2	TRBJ1-5	many	-	CASRGYSLNQPQHF	TGTGCCAGCAGAGGGTATTCTCTAAATCAGCCCCAGCATTTT
TRBV25-1	TRBJ2-7	-	-	CASSGWGYEQYF	TGTGCCAGCAGTGGTTGGGGCTACGAGCAGTACTTC
TRBV13	TRBJ2-7	many	TRBD1	CASSYGTGVYEQYF	TGTGCCAGCAGTTACGGGACAGGTGTTTACGAGCAGTACTTC
TRBV19	TRBJ1-4	few	-	CASSIRSRENEKLFF	TGTGCCAGTAGTATACGTAGCAGGGAGAATGAAAAACTGTTTTTT
TRBV20-1	TRBJ2-7	-	TRBD1	CSADRGTYEQCF	TGCAGTGCGGACAGGGGGACCTACGAGCAGTGCTTC
TRBV27	TRBJ2-7	many	-	CASSLGEPYEQYF	TGTGCCAGCAGTTTGGGGGAGCCGTACGAGCAGTACTTC
TRBV20-1	TRBJ1-2	many	-	CSARVEGRALYGYTF	TGCAGTGCTAGAGTGGAGGGTAGGGCATTATATGGCTACACCTTC
TRBV6-1	TRBJ2-7	few	-	CASNSGAYEQYF	TGTGCCAGCAACAGTGGAGCCTACGAGCAGTACTTC
TRBV28	TRBJ2-1	-	TRBD1	CASSNPGQGAYNEQFF	TGTGCCAGCAGTAACCCGGGACAGGGTGCCTACAATGAGCAGTTCTTC
TRBV10-3	TRBJ2-7	-	TRBD1	CATGQAPEEQYF	TGTGCCACGGGACAGGCCCCTGAGGAGCAGTACTTC
TRBV5-4	TRBJ2-2	-	TRBD1	CASRPTGIAGELFF	TGTGCCAGCAGGCCGACAGGGATCGCCGGGGAGCTGTTTTTT
TRBV6-1	TRBJ2-7	many	TRBD2	CASSGEAGGPGEQYF	TGTGCCAGCAGCGGAGAGGCGGGAGGGCCAGGTGAGCAGTACTTC
TRBV30	TRBJ2-3	-	TRBD2	CALSGLAGVRDTQYF	TGTGCACTCAGCGGGCTAGCGGGAGTGCGAGATACGCAGTATTTT
TRBV28	TRBJ1-5	many	-	CASSLRQEPQHF	TGTGCCAGCAGTTTAAGACAGGAGCCCCAGCATTTT
TRBV5-5	TRBJ1-6	few	-	CARELVNSPLHF	TGTGCCCGGGAACTGGTGAATTCACCCCTCCACTTT
TRBV25-1	TRBJ2-5	-	-	CASSHSPQEAGDKKTQYF	TGTGCCAGCAGTCATTCCCCTCAGGAGGCGGGGGACAAAAAGACCCAGTACTTC
TRBV6-2/TRBV6-3	TRBJ1-1	many	-	CASRPTGNTEAFF	TGTGCCAGCAGGCCTACAGGTAACACTGAAGCTTTCTTT
TRBV6-4	TRBJ2-1	-	TRBD2	CASSPTSGSQNEQFF	TGTGCCAGCAGCCCGACTAGCGGGAGCCAAAATGAGCAGTTCTTC